This T cell receptor (beta chain) was recorded in a study of OX40 agonist ivuxolimab in advanced cancers. At cycle 4 day 1, cycle 7 day 1, and baseline, blood was sampled. Assay: immunoSEQ multiplex PCR; the TCRdb copy retains only in-frame clones and omits some. The sample carries approximately 15,000 clones, about 75% recorded once. CDR3 length: 13 residues. Trimming stripped 2 bases from V and 8 bases from J, with 12 bases between. Germline loops: CDR1 SGHTA, CDR2 FQGTGA. The receptor's source is an adult with an advanced solid tumor such as melanoma, head and neck, liver or kidney cancer. The sequencing here drew on CD4+ or CD8+ T cells sorted from blood, taken in a trial of the OX40 agonist ivuxolimab. The rearrangement links TRBV7-3 to TRBJ1-1; the D is unclear. The CDR3 DNA is TGTGCCAGCAGCTTAGCGAGGGCAGTAGAAGCTTTCTTT. It specifies CASSLARAVEAFF.